The 9 T cell receptor beta chains below were found in one sample sequenced in a study of cytomegalovirus exposure and HLA in healthy donors. The PCR used 60 Vbeta and 13 Jbeta primers. Measured with immunoSEQ multiplex PCR; TCRdb has only the in-frame clones, and not every one. This sample's table reports some 120,000 clones. The sequencing sample was made of PBMCs. The receptors come from a man between 18 and 29 years old in good health and CMV-seronegative.

The V and J genes are TRBV11-2 and TRBJ1-6; 11 nucleotides match TRBD1. Trimming cost V 5 bases and J 1 base; bases outside gene matches: 7. CDR1 SGHAT and CDR2 FQNNGV come from the germline V gene. There are 18 residues in the CDR3. The CDR3 loop is CASSRTGGGGSYNSPLHF. DNA of the CDR3: TGTGCCAGCAGCAGGACAGGGGGCGGTGGTTCCTATAATTCACCCCTCCACTTT.

The rearrangement uses TRBV2 and TRBJ2-1, with 7 bases identical to TRBD1. The length of the CDR3 is 10 residues. Germline-derived CDR1 and CDR2 are SNHLY and FYNNEI. V lost 10 bases, J lost 6 bases, and 0 bases stayed unmatched. CDR3 sequence (DNA): TGTGCCACAGGGGGCAATGAGCAGTTCTTC. The encoded protein is CATGGNEQFF.

V usage is TRBV27 and J usage is TRBJ2-7; D uncertain. CDR3 size: 14 residues. The germline V gene has CDR1 MNHEY and CDR2 SMNVEV (reference sequence). Trimming took off 3 bases at V and 6 bases at J, with 15 bases between the two ends. CDR3 amino acids: CASSFWVQRGEQYF. The CDR3, as DNA: TGTGCCAGCAGTTTCTGGGTCCAACGAGGCGAGCAGTACTTC.

V and J are TRBV9 and TRBJ2-2; 9 bases fit TRBD2. V trimming: 1 base; J trimming: 5 bases; junction bases outside the gene matches: 6. The CDR3 is made up of 16 amino acids. Looked up from germline, CDR1 is SGDLS and CDR2 is YYNGEE. The CDR3 is CASSVMTSGRTGELFF. CDR3 nucleotide sequence: TGTGCCAGCAGCGTAATGACTAGCGGACGAACCGGGGAGCTGTTTTTT.

The genes are TRBV11-2 and TRBJ1-2; unclear D gene. V was trimmed by 1 base and J by 7 bases, leaving 16 bases between them. This CDR3 region has 15 residues. The germline V gene encodes CDR1 SGHAT and CDR2 FQNNGV. The CDR3 sequence is CASSLGQRASGGYTF. For the CDR3, the DNA is TGTGCCAGCAGCTTAGGGCAGCGGGCTTCGGGTGGCTACACCTTC.

This chain joins TRBV21-1 and TRBJ1-2; the D segment call TRBD1 is taken from the table without a DNA check. TRBV21-1 is a recognized pseudogene. This CDR3 spans 13 amino acids. The CDR3 is CASSKEIRDGYTF. CDR3 nucleotide sequence: TGTGCCAGCAGCAAAGAAATCAGGGATGGCTACACCTTC.

The chain carries TRBV10-2 and TRBJ1-6; D is unresolved. Germline V gene sequence: CDR1 WSHSY, CDR2 SAAADI. The length of the CDR3 is 14 residues. This CDR3 reads CASWESSYNSPLHF. The CDR3 DNA follows: TGCGCTTCGTGGGAGAGCTCCTATAATTCACCCCTCCACTTT.

The chain combines TRBV6-1 with TRBJ2-5, with D tentatively TRBD1 (6 bases). The CDR3 length is 14 residues. CDR1 is MNHNS, CDR2 SASEGT, per germline. Trimming removed 4 bases at V and 11 bases at J, with 20 bases between. The CDR3: CASSAGRTKGEQYF. In DNA, the CDR3 is TGTGCCAGCAGTGCGGGACGAACAAAGGGGGAGCAGTACTTC.

The rearrangement uses TRBV7-8 and TRBJ1-4, with unresolved D. Trimming took off 2 bases at V and 1 base at J, with 11 bases between the two ends. Germline loops: CDR1 SGHVS, CDR2 FQNEAQ. The CDR3 consists of 16 residues. This CDR3 is CASSLRWTRTNEKLFF. As DNA, the CDR3 is TGTGCCAGCAGCTTAAGGTGGACTCGAACTAATGAAAAACTGTTTTTT. Full variable domain (rest looked up from reference TRBV7-8 and TRBJ1-4): GAGVSQSPRYKVAKRGQDVALRCDPISGHVSLFWYQQALGQGPEFLTYFQNEAQLDKSGLPSDRFFAERPEGSVSTLKIQRTQQEDSAVYLCASSLRWTRTNEKLFFGSGTQLSVL.